These 5 T cell receptor beta chains were all obtained from the same sample, sequenced in a study of spatial heterogeneity in lung cancer. TCRdb reprocessed the 5' RACE reads with MiXCR, giving one entry per CDR3 protein. The sample lists some 100,000 distinct CDR3 sequences, around 12% occurring once. Documented time point: sample taken at primary tumor resection. The input material, whole RNA from tumor, nontumor lung or frozen PBMC, was sequenced unsorted. The source was PBMCs, collected at surgery. The receptors shown here come from a male donor with early-stage non-small cell lung cancer.

This clonotype has at least ten counts. The genes are TRBV5-1 and TRBJ2-3, with a possible D match to TRBD2 (5 bases). The length of the CDR3 is 15 residues. CDR1 is SGHRS, CDR2 YFSETQ, per germline. Trimming shortened V by 0 bases and J by 2 bases, and 10 bases separated the two germline ends. The CDR3 loop is CASSLAIGLTDTQYF. The CDR3 DNA is TGCGCCAGCAGCTTGGCCATAGGACTCACAGATACGCAGTATTTT.

At least ten counts were recorded for this clonotype. The rearrangement joins TRBV28 to TRBJ2-1, with 8 positions matching TRBD2. V lost 7 bases to trimming and J lost 3 bases; unmatched junction nucleotides: 17. The germline gives CDR1 MDHEN, CDR2 SYDVKM. The CDR3 sequence is 18 residues long. The CDR3 loop reads CASTLQSGRRGYYNEQFF. The DNA for the CDR3 is TGTGCCAGCACCCTACAAAGCGGGAGAAGGGGCTACTACAATGAGCAGTTCTTC.

This clonotype came up a few times. The chain combines TRBV20-1 with TRBJ2-4; D may match TRBD1 or TRBD2 (5 bases each). There are 12 residues in the CDR3. Trimming took 3 bases from V and 7 from J, leaving 10 bases between them. Germline V gene lookup returns CDR1 DFQATT and CDR2 SNEGSKA (reference sequence). CDR3 nucleotides: TGCAGTGCTAGGCGAGGGGTGAACATTCAGTACTTC. This codes for CSARRGVNIQYF.

This rearrangement joins TRBV24-1 to TRBJ2-2; maybe TRBD1 (6 bases). CDR1 is KGHDR, CDR2 SFDVKD, per germline. Deletions cut 5 bases from V and 0 bases from J, with 18 bases between. The CDR3 sequence is 18 residues long. The CDR3 bases are TGTGCCACCAGTGGGGCTCCTCAGTGGACAGCGAACACCGGGGAGCTGTTTTTT. It yields the protein CATSGAPQWTANTGELFF.

This clonotype was counted between two and nine times. The chain has TRBV28 and TRBJ2-5, with 9 positions matching TRBD1. CDR1 and CDR2 (germline): MDHEN, SYDVKM. The V and J ends lost 4 bases and 8 bases, in that order; junction bases with no gene match: 5. The CDR3 has 13 residues. The DNA for the CDR3 is TGTGCCAGCAGTTCAGGGACAGGGCGAACCCAGTACTTC. Protein product: CASSSGTGRTQYF.